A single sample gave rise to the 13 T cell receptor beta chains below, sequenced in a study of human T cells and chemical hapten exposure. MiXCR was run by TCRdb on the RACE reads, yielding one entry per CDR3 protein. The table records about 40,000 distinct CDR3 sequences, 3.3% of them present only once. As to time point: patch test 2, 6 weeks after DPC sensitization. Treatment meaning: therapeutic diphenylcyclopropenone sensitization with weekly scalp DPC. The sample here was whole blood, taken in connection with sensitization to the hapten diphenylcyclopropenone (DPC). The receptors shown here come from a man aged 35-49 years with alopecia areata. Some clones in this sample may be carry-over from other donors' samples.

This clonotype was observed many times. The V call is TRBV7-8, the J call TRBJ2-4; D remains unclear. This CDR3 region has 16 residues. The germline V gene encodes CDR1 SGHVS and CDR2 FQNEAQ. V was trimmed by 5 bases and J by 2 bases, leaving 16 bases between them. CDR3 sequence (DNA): TGTGCCAGCAGCCGAGGTGGTGCTAAGACCAAAAACATTCAGTACTTC. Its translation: CASSRGGAKTKNIQYF.

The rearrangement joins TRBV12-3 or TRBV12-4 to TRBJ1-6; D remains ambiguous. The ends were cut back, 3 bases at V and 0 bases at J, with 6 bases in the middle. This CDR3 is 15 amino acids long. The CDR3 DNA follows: TGTGCCAGCAGTTTCTCGAGCTCCTATAATTCACCCCTCCACTTT. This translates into CASSFSSSYNSPLHF.

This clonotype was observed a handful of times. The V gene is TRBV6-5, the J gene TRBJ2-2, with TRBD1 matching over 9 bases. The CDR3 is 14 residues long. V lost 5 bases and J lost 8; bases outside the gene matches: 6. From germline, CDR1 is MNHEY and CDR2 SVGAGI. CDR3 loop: CASSRDRAWGELFF. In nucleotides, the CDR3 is TGTGCCAGCAGTCGGGACAGGGCTTGGGGGGAGCTGTTTTTT.

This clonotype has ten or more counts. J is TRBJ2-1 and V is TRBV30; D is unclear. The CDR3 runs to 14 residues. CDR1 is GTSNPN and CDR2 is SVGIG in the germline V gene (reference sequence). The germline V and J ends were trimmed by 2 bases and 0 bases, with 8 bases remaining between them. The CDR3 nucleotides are TGTGCCTGGAGTTACGGTAGCTCCTACAATGAGCAGTTCTTC. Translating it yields CAWSYGSSYNEQFF.

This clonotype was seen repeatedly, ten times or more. CDR3 bases: TGTGCCAGCAGCCCCCTGACAGGGGGCACTGAAGCTTTCTTT. Translating it yields CASSPLTGGTEAFF. The chain recombines TRBV4-2 with TRBJ1-1; 9 positions match TRBD1. This CDR3 has 14 residues. Germline values: CDR1 LGHNA, CDR2 YNFKEQ. The junction had 4 bases not matched to a gene; V was cut back by 4 bases and J by 4 bases.

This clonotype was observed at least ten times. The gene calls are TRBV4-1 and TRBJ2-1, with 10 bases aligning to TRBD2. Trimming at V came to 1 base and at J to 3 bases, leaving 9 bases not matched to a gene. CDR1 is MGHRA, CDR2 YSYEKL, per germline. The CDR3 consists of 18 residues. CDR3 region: CASSQGGASGSVYNEQFF. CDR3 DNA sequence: TGCGCCAGCAGCCAAGGAGGGGCTAGCGGGAGTGTCTACAATGAGCAGTTCTTC.

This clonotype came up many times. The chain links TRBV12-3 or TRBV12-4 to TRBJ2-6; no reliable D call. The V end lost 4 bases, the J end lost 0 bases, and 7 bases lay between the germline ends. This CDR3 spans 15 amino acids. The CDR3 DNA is TGTGCCAGCAGTTCAGTCAGCTCTGGGGCCAACGTCCTGACTTTC. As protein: CASSSVSSGANVLTF.

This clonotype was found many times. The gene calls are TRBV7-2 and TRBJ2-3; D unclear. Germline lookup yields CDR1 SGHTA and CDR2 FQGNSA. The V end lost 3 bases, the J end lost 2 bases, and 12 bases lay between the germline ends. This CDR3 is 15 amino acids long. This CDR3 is CASSFSSRLTDTQYF. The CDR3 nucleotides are TGTGCCAGCAGCTTTAGTAGTAGGCTCACAGATACGCAGTATTTT.

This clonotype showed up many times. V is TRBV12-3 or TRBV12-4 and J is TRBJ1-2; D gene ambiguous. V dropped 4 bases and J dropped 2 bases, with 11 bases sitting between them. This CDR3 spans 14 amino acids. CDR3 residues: CASSSINLNYGYTF. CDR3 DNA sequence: TGTGCCAGCAGTTCTATAAACCTCAACTATGGCTACACCTTC.

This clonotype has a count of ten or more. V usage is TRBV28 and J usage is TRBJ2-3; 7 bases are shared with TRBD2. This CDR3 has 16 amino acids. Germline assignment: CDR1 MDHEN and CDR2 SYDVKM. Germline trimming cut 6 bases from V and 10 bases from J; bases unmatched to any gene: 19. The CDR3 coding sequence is TGTGCCAGCAGACAGGCCGGGGCGGGAGCCCGGGGTGCGCAGTATTTT. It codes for CASRQAGAGARGAQYF.

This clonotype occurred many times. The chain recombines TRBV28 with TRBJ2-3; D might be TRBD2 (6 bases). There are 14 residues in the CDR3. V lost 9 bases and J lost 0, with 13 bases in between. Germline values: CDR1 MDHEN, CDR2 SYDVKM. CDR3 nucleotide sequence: TGTGCCAGTCGGGACTTCTCTAGCACAGATACGCAGTATTTT. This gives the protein CASRDFSSTDTQYF.

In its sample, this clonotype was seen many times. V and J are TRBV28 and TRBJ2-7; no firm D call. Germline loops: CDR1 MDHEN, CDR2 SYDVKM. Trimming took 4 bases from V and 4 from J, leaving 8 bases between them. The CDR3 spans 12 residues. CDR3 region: CASSSRRYEQYF. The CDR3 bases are TGTGCCAGCAGTTCCCGACGATACGAGCAGTACTTC.

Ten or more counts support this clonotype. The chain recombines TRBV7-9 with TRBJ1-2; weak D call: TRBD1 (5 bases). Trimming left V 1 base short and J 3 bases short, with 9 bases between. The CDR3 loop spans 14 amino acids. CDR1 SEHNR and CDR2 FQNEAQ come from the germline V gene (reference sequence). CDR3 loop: CASSLGGADYGYTF. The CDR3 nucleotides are TGTGCCAGCAGCTTAGGAGGGGCCGACTATGGCTACACCTTC.